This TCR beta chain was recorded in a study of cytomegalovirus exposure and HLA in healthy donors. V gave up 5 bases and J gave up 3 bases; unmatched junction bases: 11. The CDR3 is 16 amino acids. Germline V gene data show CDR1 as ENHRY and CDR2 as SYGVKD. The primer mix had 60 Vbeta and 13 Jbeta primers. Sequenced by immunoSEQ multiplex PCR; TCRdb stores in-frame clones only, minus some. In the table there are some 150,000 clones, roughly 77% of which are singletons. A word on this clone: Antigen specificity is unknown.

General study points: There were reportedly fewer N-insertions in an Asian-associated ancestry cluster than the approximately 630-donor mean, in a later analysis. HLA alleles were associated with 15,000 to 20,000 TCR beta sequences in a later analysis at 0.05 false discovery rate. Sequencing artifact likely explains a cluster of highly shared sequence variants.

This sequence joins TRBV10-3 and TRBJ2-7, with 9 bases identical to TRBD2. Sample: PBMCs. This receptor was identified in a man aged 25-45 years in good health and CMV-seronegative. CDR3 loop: CAISTLGREGSYEQYF. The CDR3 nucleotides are TGTGCCATCAGTACCCTGGGGCGGGAGGGGAGCTACGAGCAGTACTTC.